Sequencing of this T cell receptor (beta chain) was carried out in a study of T cells in Graves' hyperthyroidism and ophthalmopathy. Study findings and constraints: Median prediction lead before ophthalmopathy onset was around 6.9 months with the model.

The TCR beta CDR3 regions underwent amplification using RNA transcripts as the source. A first-round RT-PCR of the TCR CDR3 used the HTBI primer set. One entry per CDR3 protein, called by TCRdb with MiXCR from the multiplex PCR reads. This repertoire shows hundreds of thousands of distinct CDR3 sequences, approximately 19% found once; its top ten account for under 40%. Worth noting for this clonotype: The antigen is unknown.

A Clinical Activity Score of at least 3, a NOSPECS grade of at least 4 and a duration under 3 months were recorded in the ophthalmopathy patients. Any patient presenting with uncontrolled infection, other autoimmune disease, pregnancy or lactation was left out. On the basis of clinical symptoms, serum thyroxine and TRAb, thyroid ultrasound and orbital computed tomography, diagnoses were made. The CDR3 totals 16 residues. With 0 bases clipped from V and 7 bases from J, the junction kept 11 bases outside the gene matches. Germline loops: CDR1 SGHRS, CDR2 YFSETQ. Sequencing used blood. This receptor was identified in a man aged 45-65 years with Graves' ophthalmopathy. V usage is TRBV5-1 and J usage is TRBJ2-3, with TRBD1 matching over 7 bases. The CDR3 DNA sequence: TGCGCCAGCAGCTTGGCGAGGGAGACGGACAGGTATACGCAGTATTTT. Encoded protein: CASSLARETDRYTQYF.